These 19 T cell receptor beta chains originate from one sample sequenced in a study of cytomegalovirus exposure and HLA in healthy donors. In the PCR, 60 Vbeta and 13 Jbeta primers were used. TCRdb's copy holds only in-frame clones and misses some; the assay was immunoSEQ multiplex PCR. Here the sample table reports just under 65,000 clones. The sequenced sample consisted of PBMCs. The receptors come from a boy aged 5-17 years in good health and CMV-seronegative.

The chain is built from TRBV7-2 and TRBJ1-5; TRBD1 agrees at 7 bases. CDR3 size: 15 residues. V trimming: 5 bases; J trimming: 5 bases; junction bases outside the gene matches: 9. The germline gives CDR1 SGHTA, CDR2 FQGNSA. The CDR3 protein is CASSVWTGADQPQHF. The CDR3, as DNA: TGTGCCAGCAGCGTTTGGACAGGAGCTGATCAGCCCCAGCATTTT.

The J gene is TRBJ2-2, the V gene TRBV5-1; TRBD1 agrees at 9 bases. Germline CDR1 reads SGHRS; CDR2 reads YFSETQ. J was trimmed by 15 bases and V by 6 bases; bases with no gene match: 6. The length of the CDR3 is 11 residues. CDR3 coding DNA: TGCGCCAGCAATGGGGACAGGGCGGTGTTTTTT. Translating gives CASNGDRAVFF.

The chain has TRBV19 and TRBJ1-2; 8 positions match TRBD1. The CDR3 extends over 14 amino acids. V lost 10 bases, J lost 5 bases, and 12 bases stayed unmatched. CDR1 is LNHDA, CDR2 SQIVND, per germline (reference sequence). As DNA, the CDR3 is TGTGCCACAGAGTCGGACAGGGTAGAGTATGGCTACACCTTC. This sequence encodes CATESDRVEYGYTF.

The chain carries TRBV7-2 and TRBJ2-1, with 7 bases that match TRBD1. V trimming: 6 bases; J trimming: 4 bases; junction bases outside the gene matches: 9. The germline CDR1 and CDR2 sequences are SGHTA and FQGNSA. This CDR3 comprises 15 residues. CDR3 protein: CASSQDRSPYNEQFF. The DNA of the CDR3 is TGTGCCAGCAGTCAGGACAGGTCACCTTACAATGAGCAGTTCTTC.

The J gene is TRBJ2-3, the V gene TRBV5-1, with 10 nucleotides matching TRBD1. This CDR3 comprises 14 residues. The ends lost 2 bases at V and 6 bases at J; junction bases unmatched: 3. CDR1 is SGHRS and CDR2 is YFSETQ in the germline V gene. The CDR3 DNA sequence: TGCGCCAGCAGCTTCGGGACAGGGGATGATACGCAGTATTTT. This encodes CASSFGTGDDTQYF.

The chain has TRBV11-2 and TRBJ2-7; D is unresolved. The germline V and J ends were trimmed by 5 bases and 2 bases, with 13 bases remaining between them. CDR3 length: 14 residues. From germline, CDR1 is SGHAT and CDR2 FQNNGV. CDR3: CASSPGSRAYEQYF. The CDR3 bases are TGTGCCAGCAGCCCCGGCAGCCGGGCCTACGAGCAGTACTTC.

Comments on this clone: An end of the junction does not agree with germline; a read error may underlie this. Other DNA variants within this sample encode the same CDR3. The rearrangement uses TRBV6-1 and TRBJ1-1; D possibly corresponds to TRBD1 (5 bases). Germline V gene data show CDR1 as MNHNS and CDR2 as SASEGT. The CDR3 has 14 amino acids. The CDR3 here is CASSWGSMNTEAFF. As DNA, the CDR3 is TGCGCCAGCAGTTGGGGCAGCATGAACACTGAAGCTTTCTTT.

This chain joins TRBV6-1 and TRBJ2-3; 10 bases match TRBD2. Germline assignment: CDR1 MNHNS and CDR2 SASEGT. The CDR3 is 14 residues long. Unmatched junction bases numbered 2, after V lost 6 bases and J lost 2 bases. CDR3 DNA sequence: TGTGCCAGCAGCAGCGGGGGGGTCACAGATACGCAGTATTTT. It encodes CASSSGGVTDTQYF.

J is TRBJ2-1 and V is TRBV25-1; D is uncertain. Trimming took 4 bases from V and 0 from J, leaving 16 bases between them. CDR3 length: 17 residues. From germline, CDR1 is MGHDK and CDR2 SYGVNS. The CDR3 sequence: CASSGPQVVFSYNEQFF. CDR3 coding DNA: TGTGCCAGCAGTGGACCCCAGGTAGTCTTCTCCTACAATGAGCAGTTCTTC.

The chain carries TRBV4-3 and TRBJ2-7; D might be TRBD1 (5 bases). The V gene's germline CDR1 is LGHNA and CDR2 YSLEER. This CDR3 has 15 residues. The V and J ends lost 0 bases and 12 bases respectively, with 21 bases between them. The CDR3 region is CASSQEGSIVGPRYF. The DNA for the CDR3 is TGCGCCAGCAGCCAAGAGGGTTCTATTGTGGGGCCTCGGTACTTC.

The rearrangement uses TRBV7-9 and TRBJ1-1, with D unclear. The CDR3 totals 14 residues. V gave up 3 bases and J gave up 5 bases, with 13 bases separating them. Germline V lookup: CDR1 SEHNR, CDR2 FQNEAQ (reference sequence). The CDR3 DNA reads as TGTGCCAGCAGCTTGGCCGGGGTCAAGACTGAAGCTTTCTTT. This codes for CASSLAGVKTEAFF.

CDR3 DNA: TGCGCCAGCAGCGACGGGACAGCTAGCACAGATACGCAGTATTTT. Protein product: CASSDGTASTDTQYF. V usage is TRBV5-1 and J usage is TRBJ2-3, with 7 nucleotides matching TRBD1. The CDR3 extends over 15 amino acids. V was pared by 4 bases and J by 0 bases, with 5 bases of the junction left unmatched. Germline CDR1 and CDR2: SGHRS and YFSETQ. Drawing the rest from reference TRBV5-1 and TRBJ2-3, the complete variable domain is KAGVTQTPRYLIKTRGQQVTLSCSPISGHRSVSWYQQTPGQGLQFLFEYFSETQRNKGNFPGRFSGRQFSNSRSEMNVSTLELGDSALYLCASSDGTASTDTQYFGPGTRLTVL.

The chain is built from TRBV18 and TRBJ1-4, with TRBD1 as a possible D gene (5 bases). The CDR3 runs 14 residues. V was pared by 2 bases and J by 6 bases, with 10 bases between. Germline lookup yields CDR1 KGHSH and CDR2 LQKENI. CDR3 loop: CASSPGGSDEKLFF. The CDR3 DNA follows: TGTGCCAGCTCACCAGGGGGGTCAGATGAAAAACTGTTTTTT. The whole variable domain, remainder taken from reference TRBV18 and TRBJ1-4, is NAGVMQNPRHLVRRRGQEARLRCSPMKGHSHVYWYRQLPEEGLKFMVYLQKENIIDESGMPKERFSAEFPKEGPSILRIQQVVRGDSAAYFCASSPGGSDEKLFFGSGTQLSVL.

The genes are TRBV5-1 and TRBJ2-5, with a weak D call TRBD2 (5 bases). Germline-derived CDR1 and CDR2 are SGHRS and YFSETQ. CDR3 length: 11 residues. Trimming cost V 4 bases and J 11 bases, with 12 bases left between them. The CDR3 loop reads CASSEEGEQYF. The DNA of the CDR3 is TGCGCCAGCAGCGAAGAGGGAGAGCAGTACTTC.

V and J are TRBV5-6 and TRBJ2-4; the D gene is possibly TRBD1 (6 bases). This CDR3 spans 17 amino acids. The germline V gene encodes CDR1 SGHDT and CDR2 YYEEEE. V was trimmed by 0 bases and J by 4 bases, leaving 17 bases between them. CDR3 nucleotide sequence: TGTGCCAGCAGCTTGGATACAGGGTTAGGGCGAAAAAACATTCAGTACTTC. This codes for CASSLDTGLGRKNIQYF.

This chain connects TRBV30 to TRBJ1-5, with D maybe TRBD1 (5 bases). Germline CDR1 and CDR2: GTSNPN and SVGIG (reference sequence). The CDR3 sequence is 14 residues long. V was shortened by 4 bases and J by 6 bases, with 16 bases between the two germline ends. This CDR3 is CAWNTGQRSQPQHF. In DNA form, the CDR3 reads TGTGCCTGGAATACCGGACAAAGGAGTCAGCCCCAGCATTTT.

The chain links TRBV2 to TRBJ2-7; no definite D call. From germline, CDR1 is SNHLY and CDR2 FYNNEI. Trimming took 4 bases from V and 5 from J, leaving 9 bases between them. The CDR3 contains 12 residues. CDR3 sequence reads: CASSGQADEQYF. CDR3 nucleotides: TGTGCCAGCAGTGGCCAGGCCGACGAGCAGTACTTC.

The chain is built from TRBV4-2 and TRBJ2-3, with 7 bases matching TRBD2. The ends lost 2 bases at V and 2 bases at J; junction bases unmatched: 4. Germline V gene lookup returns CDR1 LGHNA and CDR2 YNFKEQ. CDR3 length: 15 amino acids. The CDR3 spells CASSQLADHTDTQYF. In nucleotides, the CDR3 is TGTGCCAGCAGCCAACTAGCGGACCACACAGATACGCAGTATTTT.

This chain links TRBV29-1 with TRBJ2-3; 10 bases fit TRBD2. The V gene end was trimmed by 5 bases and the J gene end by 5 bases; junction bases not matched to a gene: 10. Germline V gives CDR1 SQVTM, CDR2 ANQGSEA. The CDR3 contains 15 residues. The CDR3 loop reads CSVSRTSGAEDTQYF. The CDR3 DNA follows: TGCAGCGTTAGCCGGACTAGCGGAGCCGAAGATACGCAGTATTTT.